This T cell receptor beta chain was sequenced for a study of shared clonotypes between healthy human individuals (dated by TCRdb to the early 2020s). At the level of the whole study: The cohort comprised a couple of women and a few men aged 18 to 49 years. For each donor, CD4 naive and CD4 memory were each given three plates, CD8 naive was given two plates, and CD8 memory was given one plate. The study deeply sequenced blood TCR repertoires of about 5 healthy adults to estimate repertoire size and the extent of clonotype sharing between individuals. To increase sequencing depth and limit assay-specific biases, different laboratories used diverse techniques to prepare libraries and sequence TCR repertoires. Leukapheresis yielded between about 0.9 and 8.9 billion PBMCs per donor.

Using the deep immunoSEQ assay, multiplex PCR amplified TCR CDR3 regions from genomic DNA. Extracted genomic DNA from each cell subset was spread evenly across all wells of several immunoSEQ 96-well plates, with each plate serving as a replicate. For sorted subsets, approximately 210 ng genomic DNA, equal to about 30,000 T cell genomes, was loaded into each replicate PCR. The purified libraries were quantified using a Qubit 3.0 fluorometer, sized with a Bioanalyzer 2100, and then quantified again using the KAPA Library Quantification kit. Every immunoSEQ 96-well plate was sequenced on a separate single-read 150-cycle Illumina NextSeq 550 flow cell. As for how the authors treated the data: Because the immunoSEQ output included only junctional sequences and no quality scores, the filtering could not be the same as the filtering used for full-length reads. Sequences were annotated with PyIR, a Python wrapper for IgBLAST v1.9, using IMGT germline references to assign V/J genes and CDR3. Reads were filtered out if the reads had weak V/J assignments (E-value above 1e-6), no CDR3, stop codons, out-of-frame junctions, or ambiguous translated residues. V3J clonotypes were defined by identical inferred V gene, J gene, and CDR3 amino acid sequence. The percentage overlap between two repertoires was calculated by dividing the number of shared unique clonotypes by the size of the smaller repertoire. Three approaches were used to assess repertoire richness: RTK rarefaction, the Chao1 estimator, and Recon v2.1 estimates of unobserved clonotypes. For all TCRbeta clonotypes obtained by the gDNA method from four donors, generation probabilities were computed with OLGA. TCRdb carries this immuneACCESS record with in-frame sequences only. Its versions omit some clonotypes, under half of them owing to an unresolved V gene in the studies checked, with the rest unexplained. That table supplies the V and J calls and clone size; D and trimming were determined from the DNA. The sample table shows millions of clones, and just over 90% are seen once. In total, the top ten clones hold under 0.45% of the sample.

A note on this clone: Its antigen is still unknown. The record has no base qualities; no much larger clone is one base away.

As encoded in the germline V gene, CDR1 is SGHTA while CDR2 is FQGNSA. After removal of 5 bases from V and 15 bases from J, the junction retains 13 bases not matched to a gene. From the cysteine through the phenylalanine, the CDR3 covers 13 amino acids. Solely the CDR3 DNA is kept, with 39 bases framed from the first base. Here is what the overall study found, with its caveats: Even with the large sequencing depth, rarefaction of the sorted-subset datasets indicated that sequencing was incomplete. Estimated clonotype richness was generally larger for naive than for memory subsets. Compared with non-shared clonotypes, the clonotypes found in all four sorted-subset donors had higher generation probabilities. Sampling was restricted to blood, and TCR repertoires in tissue are likely to differ from TCR repertoires in blood. When a handful of donors were compared, the shared fraction of clonotypes was around 5% for naive CD4, around 4% for naive CD8, about 2.4% for memory CD4, and around 0.4% for memory CD8. The small number of donors limited the genetic and exposure-history diversity represented. Based on pairwise subsampling, the degree of clonotype sharing among donors was expected to be affected by sequencing depth.

The donors were healthy, HIV-negative adults with no recently reported acute infections or vaccinations. All donors were Caucasian adults living in Nashville, Tennessee, USA. CD4+ T cells were enriched by magnetic negative selection; naive cells were then positively selected on CD45RA, and the negative fraction formed the memory subset. After blood collection by leukapheresis, PBMCs were isolated using Ficoll-Histopaque density gradient centrifugation and then cryopreserved in the vapor phase of liquid nitrogen. Analytical flow cytometry was used to check the purity and quantity of every magnetically sorted T cell population. From each sorted fraction, genomic DNA was isolated and quantified by UV absorbance on a Nanodrop 2000c.

The chain was built from TRBV7-2 and TRBJ2-1; 7 of the junction bases match TRBD2. The TCR comes from a man between 18 and 35 years old in good health. Some clones in this sample may be carry-over from other donors' samples. Sequenced material: naive CD4+ T cells from PBMCs. Per the publication, the cell subset or site label means: CD45RA+ positively selected. CDR3 sequence: CASSPNTAGALFF. The nucleotides are TGTGCCAGCAGCCCCAATACGGCGGGAGCTCTGTTCTTC.